The 28 T cell receptor beta chains reported below all come from one sample, sequenced in a study of blood T cell repertoires in COVID-19. Measured with immunoSEQ multiplex PCR; TCRdb has only the in-frame clones, and not every one. The data show approximately 220,000 clones, about 85% seen once. Material: PBMCs or T cells enriched from blood (not recorded which). The receptors derive from a woman younger than 45 who had recovered from COVID-19.

V and J are TRBV3-1 (or the pseudogene TRBV3-2) and TRBJ1-2, with 10 bases matching TRBD1. The CDR3 runs 16 residues. The V and J ends lost 3 bases and 5 bases, in that order; junction bases with no gene match: 9. CDR1 and CDR2 (germline): LGHDT, YNNKEL (reference sequence). CDR3 nucleotide sequence: TGTGCCAGCAGCCACCGGGACAGGGGCTTCCTTTATGGCTACACCTTC. It specifies CASSHRDRGFLYGYTF.

This clone was counted a few times. The chain uses TRBV4-3 and TRBJ2-2; 9 bases match TRBD1. CDR3 length equals 17 residues. V shed 0 bases and J 4 bases; nucleotides not matched to a gene: 6. Germline V gene data show CDR1 as LGHNA and CDR2 as YSLEER. The CDR3 here is CASSQDVKGQGTGELFF. In DNA form, the CDR3 reads TGCGCCAGCAGCCAAGATGTAAAGGGACAGGGCACCGGGGAGCTGTTTTTT.

The chain combines TRBV27 with TRBJ2-7; TRBD2 might be the D (5 bases). The germline V gene has CDR1 MNHEY and CDR2 SMNVEV (reference sequence). The CDR3 spans 14 residues. Trimming took 5 bases from V and 3 from J, leaving 14 bases between them. CDR3 sequence (DNA): TGTGCCAGCAGTGCCCGCTGGGGAGTCTACGAGCAGTACTTC. It specifies CASSARWGVYEQYF.

The chain links TRBV4-1 to TRBJ2-7; TRBD1 matches 11 bases. Germline assignment: CDR1 MGHRA and CDR2 YSYEKL. CDR3 length: 15 residues. J gave up 3 bases and V 2 bases, and 3 bases lay outside the gene matches. As DNA, the CDR3 is TGCGCCAGCAGCCAACCGGGACAGGGGGTCTACGAGCAGTACTTC. The encoded protein is CASSQPGQGVYEQYF.

The V call is TRBV12-3 or TRBV12-4, the J call TRBJ2-7; D perhaps matches TRBD1 (6 bases). This CDR3 contains 13 residues. V was trimmed by 6 bases and J by 4 bases, leaving 13 bases between them. The CDR3 region is CASRGTPGYEQYF. CDR3 nucleotides: TGTGCCAGCAGAGGGACACCCGGGTACGAGCAGTACTTC.

In this sample, this clone turned up once. The chain uses TRBV4-1 and TRBJ1-2; 7 bases match TRBD1. The trim removed 2 bases at V and 4 bases at J, leaving 7 bases unmatched. The germline gives CDR1 MGHRA, CDR2 YSYEKL. The CDR3 sequence is 15 residues long. The chain's CDR3 is CASSQYSGQSYGYTF. CDR3 nucleotide sequence: TGCGCCAGCAGCCAATATTCGGGACAGAGCTATGGCTACACCTTC.

This chain links TRBV18 with TRBJ2-3; D not resolved. Per germline, CDR1 KGHSH and CDR2 LQKENI. The germline V and J ends were trimmed by 6 bases and 2 bases, with 6 bases remaining between them. This CDR3 comprises 12 residues. The CDR3 bases are TGTGCCAGCTCCCCCTCCACAGATACGCAGTATTTT. Residues: CASSPSTDTQYF.

V gene TRBV7-3 combines with J gene TRBJ1-1; D remains unclear. The CDR3 runs to 14 residues. Germline V CDR1 and CDR2: SGHTA, FQGTGA. V shed 5 bases and J shed 1 base, with 11 bases lying between them. As DNA, the CDR3 is TGTGCCAGCAGCCCCCCCGGGAGGAACACTGAAGCTTTCTTT. Translation gives CASSPPGRNTEAFF.

Concerning this clone itself: The sample holds other DNA sequences that translate to the same CDR3. The rearrangement joins TRBV5-1 to TRBJ2-7, with 10 positions matching TRBD1. V was pared by 2 bases and J by 3 bases, with 2 bases of the junction left unmatched. This CDR3 has 14 residues. CDR1 SGHRS and CDR2 YFSETQ come from the germline V gene. The CDR3 loop reads CASSFRDRGYEQYF. Written as DNA, the CDR3 is TGCGCCAGCAGCTTCAGGGACAGGGGCTACGAGCAGTACTTC.

V is TRBV9 and J is TRBJ1-2; TRBD1 matches at 8 bases. Per the germline V gene, CDR1 is SGDLS and CDR2 is YYNGEE. The CDR3 loop spans 15 amino acids. V gave up 0 bases and J gave up 4 bases; unmatched junction bases: 5. The CDR3 reads CASSVVDRDLYGYTF. CDR3 DNA: TGTGCCAGCAGCGTAGTGGACAGGGACCTCTATGGCTACACCTTC.

This chain connects TRBV4-1 to TRBJ2-2; a possible D gene is TRBD2 (6 bases). V was pared by 0 bases and J by 6 bases, with 11 bases between. Germline CDR1 and CDR2: MGHRA and YSYEKL. This CDR3 spans 15 amino acids. The CDR3 coding sequence is TGCGCCAGCAGCCAAGAAGAAGGGAGGTCCGGGGAGCTGTTTTTT. Its translation is CASSQEEGRSGELFF.

The gene calls are TRBV4-2 and TRBJ1-5; perhaps TRBD1 as D (6 bases). Between the trimmed V and J ends, which lost 5 bases and 4 bases, there was a span of 12 bases. The CDR3 spans 14 residues. Germline values: CDR1 LGHNA, CDR2 YNFKEQ. The CDR3 sequence: CASSMGRGNQPQHF. CDR3 bases: TGTGCCAGCAGCATGGGCAGGGGTAATCAGCCCCAGCATTTT.

DNA of the CDR3: TGTGCCAGCAGCCCCGCGAGGGAGGAAGCTGAGCAGTTCTTC. Translating it yields CASSPAREEAEQFF. This rearrangement joins TRBV7-9 to TRBJ2-1; TRBD2 might be the D (6 bases). CDR3 size: 14 residues. Germline V CDR1 and CDR2: SEHNR, FQNEAQ (reference sequence). Between the trimmed V and J ends, which lost 5 bases and 9 bases, there was a span of 17 bases. Looking up the rest from reference TRBV7-9 and TRBJ2-1 gives the full variable domain: DTGVSQNPRHKITKRGQNVTFRCDPISEHNRLYWYRQTLGQGPEFLTYFQNEAQLEKSRLLSDRFSAERPKGSFSTLEIQRTEQGDSAMYLCASSPAREEAEQFFGPGTRLTVL.

CDR3 nucleotides: TGTGCCAGCAGCCAATTGTTCTGGCTAGCGGGGGCCACTCAGACAGATACGCAGTATTTT. Its translation is CASSQLFWLAGATQTDTQYF. The chain links TRBV14 to TRBJ2-3; 10 nucleotides align to TRBD2. V was clipped by 2 bases and J by 3 bases; unmatched bases: 17. Germline V gene sequence: CDR1 SGHDN, CDR2 FVKESK. CDR3 length: 20 amino acids.

The rearrangement uses TRBV15 and TRBJ2-2; D possibly corresponds to TRBD1 (9 bases). V lost 6 bases and J lost 2, with 19 bases in between. There are 17 residues in the CDR3. Germline loops: CDR1 LNHNV, CDR2 YYDKDF (reference sequence). In nucleotides, the CDR3 is TGTGCCACCAGTCCGGGGGGGACAGGGAAAAACACCGGGGAGCTGTTTTTT. Protein product: CATSPGGTGKNTGELFF.

The V gene is TRBV6-2 or TRBV6-3, the J gene TRBJ2-7; 8 nucleotides line up with TRBD1. This CDR3 has 14 residues. Germline V gene lookup returns CDR1 MNHEY and CDR2 SVGEGT. The ends lost 5 bases at V and 4 bases at J; junction bases unmatched: 7. CDR3 sequence: CASSAGQEYYEQYF. CDR3 DNA: TGTGCCAGCAGTGCGGGACAGGAGTATTACGAGCAGTACTTC.

The chain carries TRBV11-2 and TRBJ1-6, with D possibly being TRBD1 (6 bases). Germline V CDR1 and CDR2: SGHAT, FQNNGV. Trimming cost V 0 bases and J 14 bases, with 14 bases left between them. The CDR3 has 14 amino acids. As DNA, the CDR3 is TGTGCCAGCAGCTTAGAGGGGCAGGGGTTCACCCTCCACTTT. This sequence encodes CASSLEGQGFTLHF.

V is TRBV18 and J is TRBJ1-5; 11 bases are shared with TRBD1. V trimming: 4 bases; J trimming: 6 bases; junction bases outside the gene matches: 5. The CDR3 consists of 15 residues. Germline V gene data show CDR1 as KGHSH and CDR2 as LQKENI. CDR3 nucleotides: TGTGCCAGCTCACTTTTGGACAGGGGGCGTCAGCCCCAGCATTTT. It specifies CASSLLDRGRQPQHF.

This clone was detected once. V and J are TRBV5-6 and TRBJ2-7, with TRBD1 matching 9 bases. J gave up 1 base and V 4 bases, and 9 bases lay outside the gene matches. The germline V gene has CDR1 SGHDT and CDR2 YYEEEE. The CDR3 consists of 16 residues. The CDR3 sequence is CASSLRGTGTSYEQYF. CDR3 coding DNA: TGTGCCAGCAGCCTTAGGGGGACAGGGACTTCCTACGAGCAGTACTTC.

The chain links TRBV10-1 to TRBJ1-1, with 8 bases matching TRBD1. This CDR3 comprises 17 residues. CDR1 is WNHNN and CDR2 is SYGVQD in the germline V gene (reference sequence). Losses at the gene ends were 0 bases for V and 11 bases for J; bases not matched to a gene: 17. The CDR3 DNA reads TGCGCCAGCAGTGAGTCCACCGGACAGGGTTGTGGGAAATGGGCTTTCTTT. This sequence encodes CASSESTGQGCGKWAFF.

This sequence joins TRBV4-1 and TRBJ1-1; D ambiguous. This CDR3 region has 15 residues. Trimming removed 0 bases from V and 1 base from J, with 9 bases in between. The V gene's germline CDR1 is MGHRA and CDR2 YSYEKL. The CDR3 reads CASSQESPGNTEAFF. In nucleotides, the CDR3 is TGCGCCAGCAGCCAAGAGAGTCCGGGGAACACTGAAGCTTTCTTT.

The chain links TRBV5-1 to TRBJ2-1; TRBD2 aligns across 8 bases. The CDR3 sequence is 16 residues long. The V gene end was trimmed by 4 bases and the J gene end by 5 bases; junction bases not matched to a gene: 11. Germline CDR1 is SGHRS and CDR2 is YFSETQ. The CDR3 protein is CASSPQLLAGHNEQFF. The CDR3 coding sequence is TGCGCCAGCAGCCCCCAACTTCTAGCGGGCCACAATGAGCAGTTCTTC.

This clone was observed a few times. The chain is built from TRBV7-3 and TRBJ2-7, with TRBD1 matching 7 bases. Germline V gene lookup returns CDR1 SGHTA and CDR2 FQGTGA. CDR3 size: 14 residues. The V gene end was trimmed by 4 bases and the J gene end by 2 bases; junction bases not matched to a gene: 5. The CDR3 coding sequence is TGTGCCAGCAGCTCTCCGGACAGGCCCTACGAGCAGTACTTC. As protein: CASSSPDRPYEQYF. Full variable domain (missing parts from reference TRBV7-3 and TRBJ2-7): GAGVSQTPSNKVTEKGKYVELRCDPISGHTALYWYRQSLGQGPEFLIYFQGTGAADDSGLPNDRFFAVRPEGSVSTLKIQRTERGDSAVYLCASSSPDRPYEQYFGPGTRLTVT.

The V and J genes are TRBV6-5 and TRBJ1-2; 7 bases line up with TRBD1. This CDR3 spans 14 amino acids. V dropped 6 bases and J dropped 2; count of bases not matched to a gene: 6. Germline loops: CDR1 MNHEY, CDR2 SVGAGI. This CDR3 is CASRLTGQNYGYTF. The CDR3, as DNA: TGTGCCAGCAGACTCACGGGACAGAACTATGGCTACACCTTC.

In this sample, this clone turned up once. The chain joins TRBV5-4 to TRBJ2-7; the match to TRBD2 covers 8 bases. From germline, CDR1 is SGHNT and CDR2 YYREEE (reference sequence). The CDR3 consists of 13 residues. J lost 2 bases, V lost 4 bases, and 2 bases had no gene match. The CDR3 DNA sequence: TGTGCCAGCAGCGTGCGGGGGGCCTACGAGCAGTACTTC. Its protein is CASSVRGAYEQYF.

The chain recombines TRBV2 with TRBJ1-3; tentative D call: TRBD1 (6 bases). The CDR3 spans 12 residues. Germline lookup yields CDR1 SNHLY and CDR2 FYNNEI. V lost 7 bases, J lost 4 bases, and 8 bases lay in between. The CDR3 sequence: CASKTGGNTIYF. As DNA, the CDR3 is TGTGCCAGCAAGACAGGAGGAAACACCATATATTTT.

The gene calls are TRBV7-2 and TRBJ2-1; D might be TRBD2 (5 bases). The CDR3 is 15 residues long. Germline CDR1 is SGHTA and CDR2 is FQGNSA. Trimming removed 3 bases at V and 2 bases at J, with 11 bases between. CDR3 in amino acids: CASSLIVGTYNEQFF. The CDR3 coding sequence is TGTGCCAGCAGCTTGATAGTCGGGACCTACAATGAGCAGTTCTTC.

The chain couples TRBV5-1 to TRBJ1-2; D unclear. Germline CDR1 SGHRS, CDR2 YFSETQ. V lost 4 bases to trimming and J lost 4 bases, with 17 bases between them. The CDR3 totals 15 residues. The CDR3 DNA reads TGCGCCAGCAGCCCAAGACAAGGCCATAGCTATGGCTACACCTTC. It is translated as CASSPRQGHSYGYTF.